This T cell receptor (beta chain) was sequenced for a study of blood T cells in healthy people across ages. The use of a sample-barcoded 5' primer and a J-beta primer mix characterized a second PCR of roughly 6 to 11 cycles. Every cDNA molecule carried a tag from a template-switch adaptor bearing 12 random nucleotides. TCRdb re-called the 5' RACE reads through MiXCR, storing one row per CDR3 protein. The sample has some 800,000 distinct CDR3 sequences, 25% seen once. Germline assignment: CDR1 SEHNR and CDR2 FQNEAQ (reference sequence). The CDR3 is 12 residues long. The germline V and J ends were trimmed by 5 bases and 4 bases, with 7 bases remaining between them. The data also belong to a second study, concerning T cells of mothers and their children.

This receptor was obtained from a boy younger than 18 in good health. The sequencing sample was made of blood. This chain links TRBV7-9 with TRBJ2-3, with unresolved D. The CDR3 spells CASSPGPDTQYF. CDR3 coding DNA: TGTGCCAGCAGCCCAGGCCCAGATACGCAGTATTTT.